The 19 T cell receptor beta chains listed next were all sequenced from one sample in a study of blood T cell repertoires in COVID-19 (dated by TCRdb to about 2020). The method behind the library was the immunoSEQ multiplex PCR assay. Not all clones reach the TCRdb copy of this immuneACCESS table, which keeps in-frame sequences only. Checked studies attribute under half of the gap to unresolved V genes and leave the rest unexplained. Recorded for this sample are about 300,000 clones; more than 75% of them occurred a single time. The top ten hold around 1.2% of the sample. The sample comprised peripheral blood. The receptors were gathered from a man in his 70s with acute or convalescent COVID-19.

V is TRBV2 and J is TRBJ2-5, with TRBD2 as a possible D gene (6 bases). This CDR3 is built from 16 residues. V was shortened by 6 bases and J by 1 base, with 18 bases between the two germline ends. The germline V gene encodes CDR1 SNHLY and CDR2 FYNNEI. Written as DNA, the CDR3 is TGTGCCAGCAGACCCGGACTGGGTAGCGGCCAAGAGACCCAGTACTTC. It specifies CASRPGLGSGQETQYF.

V usage is TRBV4-3 and J usage is TRBJ2-3; 9 bases match TRBD1. Losses at the gene ends were 4 bases for V and 5 bases for J; bases not matched to a gene: 13. CDR1 is LGHNA and CDR2 is YSLEER in the germline V gene. This CDR3 region has 17 residues. In DNA, the CDR3 is TGCGCCAGCAGCCCGCAAACCGGGACAGGGAATCGAGATACGCAGTATTTT. Translated: CASSPQTGTGNRDTQYF.

V usage is TRBV11-2 and J usage is TRBJ1-1; D remains ambiguous. The CDR3 length is 14 residues. Trimming took off 6 bases at V and 0 bases at J, with 11 bases between the two ends. Germline-derived CDR1 and CDR2 are SGHAT and FQNNGV. CDR3 region: CASRTVAMNTEAFF. The CDR3 DNA sequence: TGTGCCAGCAGGACCGTAGCGATGAACACTGAAGCTTTCTTT.

The chain links TRBV5-1 to TRBJ1-6; D gene uncertain. The germline V and J ends were trimmed by 0 bases and 5 bases, with 9 bases remaining between them. The CDR3 consists of 15 residues. From germline, CDR1 is SGHRS and CDR2 YFSETQ. DNA for the CDR3: TGCGCCAGCAGCTTGGCGGGGTTAAATAATTCACCCCTCCACTTT. Translated: CASSLAGLNNSPLHF.

This clone came up once. V gene TRBV5-1 combines with J gene TRBJ2-5, with 14 bases lining up with TRBD2. The germline gives CDR1 SGHRS, CDR2 YFSETQ. This CDR3 contains 16 residues. The ends lost 4 bases at V and 0 bases at J; junction bases unmatched: 2. The CDR3 nucleotides read TGCGCCAGCAGCGGACTAGCGGGAGGAGACCAAGAGACCCAGTACTTC. Protein: CASSGLAGGDQETQYF. The full variable domain, completed using reference TRBV5-1 and TRBJ2-5, is KAGVTQTPRYLIKTRGQQVTLSCSPISGHRSVSWYQQTPGQGLQFLFEYFSETQRNKGNFPGRFSGRQFSNSRSEMNVSTLELGDSALYLCASSGLAGGDQETQYFGPGTRLLVL.

The chain carries TRBV5-1 and TRBJ1-1; D is ambiguous. Trimming took 4 bases from V and 6 from J, leaving 13 bases between them. This CDR3 region has 13 residues. Looked up from germline, CDR1 is SGHRS and CDR2 is YFSETQ. The CDR3 loop reads CASSPPAVSEAFF. Here the CDR3 DNA reads TGCGCCAGCAGCCCCCCTGCGGTATCTGAAGCTTTCTTT.

The V and J genes are TRBV11-2 and TRBJ2-7, with 9 bases matching TRBD2. This CDR3 spans 14 amino acids. The ends lost 6 bases at V and 4 bases at J; junction bases unmatched: 7. Germline loops: CDR1 SGHAT, CDR2 FQNNGV. The CDR3 loop is CASSSGTSPYEQYF. In DNA, the CDR3 is TGTGCCAGCAGTTCCGGGACTAGCCCTTACGAGCAGTACTTC. The full variable domain, in which reference TRBV11-2 and TRBJ2-7 provide the parts outside the CDR3, is EAGVAQSPRYKIIEKRQSVAFWCNPISGHATLYWYQQILGQGPKLLIQFQNNGVVDDSQLPKDRFSAERLKGVDSTLKIQPAKLEDSAVYLCASSSGTSPYEQYFGPGTRLTVT.

The chain has TRBV19 and TRBJ1-1; D perhaps matches TRBD1 (6 bases). CDR1 and CDR2 from the germline V gene are LNHDA and SQIVND (reference sequence). CDR3 length: 15 amino acids. V was pared by 4 bases and J by 3 bases, with 15 bases between. This CDR3 is CASSRGPLGDTEAFF. DNA of the CDR3: TGTGCCAGTAGTAGGGGGCCCTTGGGCGACACTGAAGCTTTCTTT. Variable domain in full (rest from reference TRBV19 and TRBJ1-1): DGGITQSPKYLFRKEGQNVTLSCEQNLNHDAMYWYRQDPGQGLRLIYYSQIVNDFQKGDIAEGYSVSREKKESFPLTVTSAQKNPTAFYLCASSRGPLGDTEAFFGQGTRLTVV.

This chain joins TRBV20-1 and TRBJ1-2, with 8 bases matching TRBD1. The J segment lost 8 bases and the V segment lost 4 bases, leaving 3 bases of the junction unmatched. There are 11 residues in the CDR3. Germline V gene lookup returns CDR1 DFQATT and CDR2 SNEGSKA (reference sequence). Written as DNA, the CDR3 is TGCAGTGCTACAGGGGGCCGGGGCTACACCTTC. Amino acid sequence: CSATGGRGYTF.

The genes are TRBV6-5 and TRBJ2-1; D possibly corresponds to TRBD2 (6 bases). This CDR3 is 15 amino acids long. The germline V and J ends were trimmed by 2 bases and 6 bases, with 14 bases remaining between them. CDR1 and CDR2 from the germline V gene are MNHEY and SVGAGI. DNA for the CDR3: TGTGCCAGCAGTTACCCCGGGAGCCAAACCAATGAGCAGTTCTTC. Protein sequence: CASSYPGSQTNEQFF.

The chain is built from TRBV18 and TRBJ2-2; D is ambiguous. V lost 2 bases to trimming and J lost 2 bases, with 3 bases between them. This CDR3 region has 13 residues. CDR1 is KGHSH, CDR2 LQKENI, per germline. The CDR3, as DNA: TGTGCCAGCTCACCAAGCAACACCGGGGAGCTGTTTTTT. Translated, it gives CASSPSNTGELFF.

CDR3 protein: CASSGGLGGEQFF. DNA of the CDR3: TGTGCCAGCAGTGGTGGCCTTGGAGGGGAGCAGTTCTTC. The chain employs TRBV6-4 and TRBJ2-1, with D possibly matching TRBD2 (6 bases). Deletions cut 4 bases from V and 10 bases from J, with 14 bases between. Germline CDR1 is MRHNA and CDR2 is SNTAGT. There are 13 residues in the CDR3.

The chain carries TRBV4-1 and TRBJ2-3, with D perhaps matching TRBD1 (6 bases). The CDR3 covers 18 residues. Deletions cut 0 bases from V and 2 bases from J, with 18 bases between. Per germline, CDR1 MGHRA and CDR2 YSYEKL. CDR3 DNA: TGCGCCAGCAGCCAAGAGATGGTCCGTCAGGGGAACACAGATACGCAGTATTTT. This codes for CASSQEMVRQGNTDTQYF.

V usage is TRBV6-2 or TRBV6-3 and J usage is TRBJ1-2; the D gene is possibly TRBD1 (5 bases). From germline, CDR1 is MNHEY and CDR2 SVGEGT. Trimming took 1 base from V and 8 from J, leaving 17 bases between them. This CDR3 contains 15 residues. The CDR3 sequence: CASSYFGGLNLGYTF. CDR3 nucleotides: TGTGCCAGCAGTTACTTCGGGGGACTAAACCTCGGCTACACCTTC.

The chain recombines TRBV5-1 with TRBJ2-3; possible D gene TRBD1, 5 bases. The CDR3 length is 15 residues. The V end lost 0 bases, the J end lost 3 bases, and 11 bases lay between the germline ends. The germline V gene has CDR1 SGHRS and CDR2 YFSETQ. The CDR3 nucleotides read TGCGCCAGCAGCTTGGCCGCCAGGGTAACAGATACGCAGTATTTT. Protein sequence: CASSLAARVTDTQYF. The entire variable domain, with the rest obtained from reference TRBV5-1 and TRBJ2-3, is as follows: KAGVTQTPRYLIKTRGQQVTLSCSPISGHRSVSWYQQTPGQGLQFLFEYFSETQRNKGNFPGRFSGRQFSNSRSEMNVSTLELGDSALYLCASSLAARVTDTQYFGPGTRLTVL.

The chain links TRBV7-2 to TRBJ1-1, with D tentatively TRBD1 (5 bases). Trimming stripped 1 base from V and 1 base from J, with 13 bases between. Looked up from germline, CDR1 is SGHTA and CDR2 is FQGNSA. CDR3 length equals 16 residues. CDR3 loop: CASSLGGSRANTEAFF. CDR3 nucleotide sequence: TGTGCCAGCAGCTTAGGAGGTTCCAGGGCGAACACTGAAGCTTTCTTT.

The table lists this clone with a few counts. The genes are TRBV7-2 and TRBJ2-7; TRBD2 aligns across 9 bases. Germline V gene lookup returns CDR1 SGHTA and CDR2 FQGNSA. Losses at the gene ends were 4 bases for V and 3 bases for J; bases not matched to a gene: 13. The CDR3 runs to 17 residues. This CDR3 reads CASSSQGAGGRRYEQYF. Here the CDR3 DNA reads TGTGCCAGCAGCTCACAGGGAGCGGGAGGTCGCCGCTACGAGCAGTACTTC.

The chain carries TRBV2 and TRBJ2-1; TRBD2 might be the D (6 bases). The V end lost 4 bases, the J end lost 9 bases, and 22 bases lay between the germline ends. CDR1 and CDR2 from the germline V gene are SNHLY and FYNNEI. The CDR3 is made up of 16 amino acids. The DNA of the CDR3 is TGTGCCAGCAGTGGTCGACTGGTTCAAAGGCGGGGTGAGCAGTTCTTC. This codes for CASSGRLVQRRGEQFF. The full variable domain, with the rest looked up from reference TRBV2 and TRBJ2-1, is EPEVTQTPSHQVTQMGQEVILRCVPISNHLYFYWYRQILGQKVEFLVSFYNNEISEKSEIFDDQFSVERPDGSNFTLKIRSTKLEDSAMYFCASSGRLVQRRGEQFFGPGTRLTVL.

The chain joins TRBV29-1 to TRBJ2-5, with 8 bases matching TRBD2. The CDR3 is made up of 13 amino acids. Germline-derived CDR1 and CDR2 are SQVTM and ANQGSEA. V shed 5 bases and J 5 bases; nucleotides not matched to a gene: 7. The CDR3 reads CSVIGTSSETQYF. The CDR3 DNA reads as TGCAGCGTTATAGGGACTAGTTCGGAGACCCAGTACTTC.